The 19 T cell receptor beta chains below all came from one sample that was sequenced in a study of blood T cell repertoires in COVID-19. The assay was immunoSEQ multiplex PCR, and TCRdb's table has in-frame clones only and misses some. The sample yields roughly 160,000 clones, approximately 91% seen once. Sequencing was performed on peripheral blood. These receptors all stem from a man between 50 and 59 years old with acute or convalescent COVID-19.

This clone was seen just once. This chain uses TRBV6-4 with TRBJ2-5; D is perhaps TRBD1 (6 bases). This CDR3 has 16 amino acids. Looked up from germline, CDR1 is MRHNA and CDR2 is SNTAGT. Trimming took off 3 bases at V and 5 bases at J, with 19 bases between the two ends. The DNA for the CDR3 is TGTGCCAGCAGTGAAGCTAAGACAGGTCCAGGGGAGACCCAGTACTTC. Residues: CASSEAKTGPGETQYF.

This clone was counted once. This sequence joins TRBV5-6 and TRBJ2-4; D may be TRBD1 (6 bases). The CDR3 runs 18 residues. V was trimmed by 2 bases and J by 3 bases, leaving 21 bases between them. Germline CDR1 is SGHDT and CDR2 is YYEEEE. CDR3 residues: CASSLGSWETGGKNIQYF. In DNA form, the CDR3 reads TGTGCCAGCAGCTTAGGATCATGGGAGACAGGAGGCAAAAACATTCAGTACTTC.

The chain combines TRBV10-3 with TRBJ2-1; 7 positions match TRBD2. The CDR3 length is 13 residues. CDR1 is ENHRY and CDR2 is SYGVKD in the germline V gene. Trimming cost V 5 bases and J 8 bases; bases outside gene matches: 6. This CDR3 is CAISPGLLDEQFF. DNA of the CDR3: TGTGCCATCAGTCCGGGACTACTCGATGAGCAGTTCTTC.

The CDR3, as DNA: TGTGCCAGCTCACCCCAGGGGGCGCGGGATCAGCCCCAGCATTTT. Amino acid sequence: CASSPQGARDQPQHF. The genes are TRBV18 and TRBJ1-5, with 8 bases lining up with TRBD1. The CDR3 runs to 15 residues. V dropped 3 bases and J dropped 5; count of bases not matched to a gene: 6. Germline CDR1 KGHSH, CDR2 LQKENI.

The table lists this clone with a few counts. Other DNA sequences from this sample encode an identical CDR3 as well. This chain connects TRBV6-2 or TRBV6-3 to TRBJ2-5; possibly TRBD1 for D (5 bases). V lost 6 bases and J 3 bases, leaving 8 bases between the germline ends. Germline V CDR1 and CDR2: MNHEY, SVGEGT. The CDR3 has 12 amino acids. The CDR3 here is CASSPTEETQYF. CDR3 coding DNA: TGTGCCAGCAGCCCGACAGAAGAGACCCAGTACTTC.

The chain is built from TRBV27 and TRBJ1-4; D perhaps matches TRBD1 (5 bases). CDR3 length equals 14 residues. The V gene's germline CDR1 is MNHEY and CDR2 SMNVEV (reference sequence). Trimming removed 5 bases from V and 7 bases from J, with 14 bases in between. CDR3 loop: CASSARGAREKLFF. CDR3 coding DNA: TGTGCCAGCAGTGCCCGTGGGGCGCGTGAAAAACTGTTTTTT.

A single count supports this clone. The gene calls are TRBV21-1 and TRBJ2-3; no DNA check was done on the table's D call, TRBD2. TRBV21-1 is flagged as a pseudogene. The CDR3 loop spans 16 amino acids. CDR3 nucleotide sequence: TGTGCCAGCAGCAAATTGGGAGTTCCGGTTACAGATACGCAGTATTTT. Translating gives CASSKLGVPVTDTQYF.

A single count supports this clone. In DNA, the CDR3 is TGTGCCACCAGCAGGACAAGGCAGGTCCAAGAGACCCAGTACTTC. It yields the protein CATSRTRQVQETQYF. This rearrangement joins TRBV15 to TRBJ2-5; no clear D. Trimming shortened V by 3 bases and J by 1 base, and 12 bases separated the two germline ends. The V gene's germline CDR1 is LNHNV and CDR2 YYDKDF (reference sequence). CDR3 length: 15 amino acids.

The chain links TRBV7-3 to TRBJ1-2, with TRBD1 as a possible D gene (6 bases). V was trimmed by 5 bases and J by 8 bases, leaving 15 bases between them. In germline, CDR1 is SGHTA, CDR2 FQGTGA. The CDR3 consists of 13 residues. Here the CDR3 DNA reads TGTGCCAGCAGCCCGATCCCAGGGGAGGGCTACACCTTC. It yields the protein CASSPIPGEGYTF.

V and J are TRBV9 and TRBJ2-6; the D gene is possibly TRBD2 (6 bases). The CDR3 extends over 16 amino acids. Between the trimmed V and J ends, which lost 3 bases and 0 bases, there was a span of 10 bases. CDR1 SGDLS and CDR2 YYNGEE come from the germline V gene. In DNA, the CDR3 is TGTGCCAGCAGCGCAACGGGGGTCTCTGGGGCCAACGTCCTGACTTTC. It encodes CASSATGVSGANVLTF.

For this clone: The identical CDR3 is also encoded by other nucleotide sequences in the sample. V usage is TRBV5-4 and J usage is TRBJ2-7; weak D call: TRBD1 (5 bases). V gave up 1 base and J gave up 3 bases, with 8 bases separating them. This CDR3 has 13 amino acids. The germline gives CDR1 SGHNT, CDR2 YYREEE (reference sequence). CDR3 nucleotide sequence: TGTGCCAGCAGCTTGCGGCAGGGCTACGAGCAGTACTTC. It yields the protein CASSLRQGYEQYF.

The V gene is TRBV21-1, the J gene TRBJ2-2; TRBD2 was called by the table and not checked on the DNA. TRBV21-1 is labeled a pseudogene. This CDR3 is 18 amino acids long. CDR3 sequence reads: CASSNNERGAGGTGELFF. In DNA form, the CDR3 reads TGTGCCAGCAGCAACAATGAGCGGGGGGCCGGTGGTACCGGGGAGCTGTTTTTT.

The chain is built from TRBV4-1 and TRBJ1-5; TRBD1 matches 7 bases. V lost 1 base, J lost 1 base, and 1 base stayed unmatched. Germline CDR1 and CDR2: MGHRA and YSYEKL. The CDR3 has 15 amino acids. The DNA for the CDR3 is TGCGCCAGCAGCCAAGTACAGGGGAGCAATCAGCCCCAGCATTTT. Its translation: CASSQVQGSNQPQHF.

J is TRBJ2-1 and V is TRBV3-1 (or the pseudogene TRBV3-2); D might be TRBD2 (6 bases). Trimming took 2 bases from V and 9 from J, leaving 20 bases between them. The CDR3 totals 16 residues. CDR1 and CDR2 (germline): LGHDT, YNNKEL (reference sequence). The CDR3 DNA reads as TGTGCCAGCAGCCAACCCCTCGGGAGTAGCCAGGGTGAGCAGTTCTTC. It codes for CASSQPLGSSQGEQFF.

The DNA of the CDR3 is TGTGCCAGCAGTTTAGGGACAGGGGGCTCTGGGGCCAACGTCCTGACTTTC. This gives the protein CASSLGTGGSGANVLTF. This chain links TRBV28 with TRBJ2-6; 11 bases map to TRBD1. The ends lost 2 bases at V and 0 bases at J; junction bases unmatched: 0. CDR1 and CDR2 (germline): MDHEN, SYDVKM. The CDR3 loop spans 17 amino acids. The complete variable domain, with remaining parts taken from reference TRBV28 and TRBJ2-6, reads DVKVTQSSRYLVKRTGEKVFLECVQDMDHENMFWYRQDPGLGLRLIYFSYDVKMKEKGDIPEGYSVSREKKERFSLILESASTNQTSMYLCASSLGTGGSGANVLTFGAGSRLTVL.

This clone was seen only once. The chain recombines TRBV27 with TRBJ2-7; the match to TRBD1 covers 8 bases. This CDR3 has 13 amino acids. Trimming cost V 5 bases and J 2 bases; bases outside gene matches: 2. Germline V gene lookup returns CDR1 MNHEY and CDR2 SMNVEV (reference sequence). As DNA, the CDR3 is TGTGCCAGCAGTGGGGACAGGACCTACGAGCAGTACTTC. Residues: CASSGDRTYEQYF.

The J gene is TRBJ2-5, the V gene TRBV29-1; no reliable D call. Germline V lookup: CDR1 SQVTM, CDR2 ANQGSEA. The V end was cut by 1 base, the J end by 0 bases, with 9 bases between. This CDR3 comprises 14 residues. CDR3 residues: CSVEVLRNQETQYF. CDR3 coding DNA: TGCAGCGTTGAAGTCCTGAGGAACCAAGAGACCCAGTACTTC.

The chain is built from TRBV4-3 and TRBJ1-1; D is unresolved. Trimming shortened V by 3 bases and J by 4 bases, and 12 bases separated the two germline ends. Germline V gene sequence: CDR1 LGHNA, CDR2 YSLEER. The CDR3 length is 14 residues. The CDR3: CASSHPERGTEAFF. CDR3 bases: TGCGCCAGCAGCCACCCCGAGCGGGGCACTGAAGCTTTCTTT.

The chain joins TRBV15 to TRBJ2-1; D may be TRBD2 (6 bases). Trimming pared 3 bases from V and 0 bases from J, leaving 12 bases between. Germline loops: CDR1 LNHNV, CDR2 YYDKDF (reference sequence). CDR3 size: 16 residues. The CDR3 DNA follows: TGTGCCACCAGCAGGGGCGGGGTGAGCTCCTACAATGAGCAGTTCTTC. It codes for CATSRGGVSSYNEQFF. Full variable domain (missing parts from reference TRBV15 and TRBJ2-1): DAMVIQNPRYQVTQFGKPVTLSCSQTLNHNVMYWYQQKSSQAPKLLFHYYDKDFNNEADTPDNFQSRRPNTSFCFLDIRSPGLGDTAMYLCATSRGGVSSYNEQFFGPGTRLTVL.